This T cell receptor (beta chain) was recovered during a study of Graves' ophthalmopathy and Graves' hyperthyroidism. Study results and caveats: Most expanded clonotypes in thyroid above 0.001 frequency also showed up in blood. It was with approximately 70% sensitivity and approximately 75% specificity that the model predicted ophthalmopathy progression.

This CDR3 has 16 amino acids. The junction had 13 bases not matched to a gene; V was cut back by 6 bases and J by 5 bases. Germline CDR1 DFQATT, CDR2 SNEGSKA (reference sequence). For donors with ophthalmopathy, the disease showed moderate-to-severe activity, reached CAS ≥3 and NOSPECS ≥4, and had lasted under 3 months. The PBMCs had their origin in about 9.7 ml of fresh peripheral blood. Amplification targeted the TCR beta CDR3 regions, with RNA transcripts as the source material. A first-round RT-PCR used HTBI primers, followed by a second-round multiplex PCR. A single record per CDR3 protein comes from TCRdb applying MiXCR to the multiplex PCR reads. This table has roughly 400,000 distinct CDR3 sequences, approximately 20% appearing once. This clonotype was picked up many times. Its antigen is unknown.

The TCR sequence derives from a woman aged 18-29 years with Graves' ophthalmopathy. The sample was peripheral blood. The gene calls are TRBV20-1 and TRBJ1-5; TRBD1 agrees at 10 bases. As DNA, the CDR3 is TGCAGTGCGGAGTCACAGTGGGACAGGGGAGATCAGCCCCAGCATTTT. Protein sequence: CSAESQWDRGDQPQHF.